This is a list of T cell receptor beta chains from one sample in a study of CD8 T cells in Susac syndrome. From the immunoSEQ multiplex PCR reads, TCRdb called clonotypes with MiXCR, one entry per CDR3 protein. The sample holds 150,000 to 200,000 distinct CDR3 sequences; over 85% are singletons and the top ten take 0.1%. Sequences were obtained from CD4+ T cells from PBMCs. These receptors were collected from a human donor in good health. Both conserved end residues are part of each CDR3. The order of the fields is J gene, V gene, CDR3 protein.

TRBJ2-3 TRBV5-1 CASSPRTRRYF
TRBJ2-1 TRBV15 CATSRPGPNEQFF
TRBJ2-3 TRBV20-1 CRTPSGTADTQYF
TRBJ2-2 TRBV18 CASSPQENTGELFF
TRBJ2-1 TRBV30 CAWSLPGLARSNEQFF
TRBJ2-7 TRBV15 CATSRQAAYEQYF
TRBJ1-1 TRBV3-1 CASSQALGDTEAFF
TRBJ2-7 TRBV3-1 CASSFVAGGRYEQYF
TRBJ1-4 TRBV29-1 CSARGGPYEKLFF
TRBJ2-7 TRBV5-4 CASSMEGLAISYEQYF
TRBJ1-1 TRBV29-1 CSDREAFF
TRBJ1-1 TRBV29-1 CSVAQGPRGTEAFF
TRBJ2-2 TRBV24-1 CATSDLLSGQNTGELFF
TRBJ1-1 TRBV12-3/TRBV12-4 CASSLRTQGAEAFF
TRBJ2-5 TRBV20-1 CSARFVQGEETQYF
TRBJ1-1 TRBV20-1 CSARRGGSRNTEAFF
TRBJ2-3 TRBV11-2 CASSLDLGDTQYF
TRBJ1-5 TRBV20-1 CSARFQGLGQPQHF
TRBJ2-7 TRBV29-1 CSVELPDSGTYEQYF
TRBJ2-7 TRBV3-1 CASSHSPTPYEQYF
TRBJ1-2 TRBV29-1 CSVSPAPPDYTF
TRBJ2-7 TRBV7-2 CASSTRTSGRADEQYF
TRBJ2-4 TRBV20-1 CSAIRDGGENIQYF
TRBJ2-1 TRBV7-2 CASSPQPSGSSYNEQFF
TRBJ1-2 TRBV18 CASSPGTGYGYTF
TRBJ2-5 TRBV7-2 CASSQAAGSQETQYF
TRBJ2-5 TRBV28 CASSNRDRGLSETQYF
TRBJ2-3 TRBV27 CASSSTGGPDTQYF
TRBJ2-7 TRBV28 CASRPQGAAYEQYF
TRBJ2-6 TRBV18 CATSPSGANVLTF
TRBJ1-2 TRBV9 CASSPSTGTNYGYTF
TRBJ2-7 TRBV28 CASSSRQTYEQYF
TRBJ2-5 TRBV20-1 CSARSRTGGGYQETQYF
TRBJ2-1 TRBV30 CAWSVASEQFF
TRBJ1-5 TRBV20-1 CSARGPQDSHNQPQHF
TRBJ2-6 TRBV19 CASSIGGANVLTF
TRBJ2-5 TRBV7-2 CASSLLYSHRDRQETQYF
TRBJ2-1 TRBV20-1 CSARTQVNEQFF
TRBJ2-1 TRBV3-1 CASSGRGVMSSGEQFF
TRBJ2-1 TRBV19 CASQGLAGGMEQFF
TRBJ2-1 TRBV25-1 CASSPRWFFEQFF
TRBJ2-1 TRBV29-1 CSVEGRHHNEQFF
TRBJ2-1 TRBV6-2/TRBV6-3 CASSERADNEQFF
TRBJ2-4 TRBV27 CASSLLGVGGKNIQYF
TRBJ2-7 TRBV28 CASTPELATYEQYF
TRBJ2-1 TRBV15 CATSRDRTSLQFF
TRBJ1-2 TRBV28 CASSKTRDRGRQGYGYTF
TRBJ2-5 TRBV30 CAWAEGYQETQYF
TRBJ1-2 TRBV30 CAWSIGNNYGYTF
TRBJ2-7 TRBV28 CASTSSVGYEQYF
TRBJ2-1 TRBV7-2 CASSRSSGSMNEQFF
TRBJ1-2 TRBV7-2 CASSFDTAPNYGYTF
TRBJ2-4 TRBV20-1 CSAPAGHSLAKNIQYF
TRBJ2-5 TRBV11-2 CASSLGPRPTQYF
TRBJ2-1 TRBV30 CAWSAGTSGTYNEQFF
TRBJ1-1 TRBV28 CATLGPNTEAFF